The entry that follows covers one TCR beta chain sequence. The sample originates from a study of blood T cell repertoires in COVID-19. Study background: The United States, Italy and Spain supplied acute and convalescent COVID-19 samples. PBMCs, B-cell-depleted T cells, or T cells were the source of the cDNA or gDNA that made up the material.

Germline CDR1 reads SGHVS; CDR2 reads FQNEAQ. CDR3 length: 14 amino acids. V was trimmed by 1 base and J by 6 bases, leaving 12 bases between them. In the original processing: Amplification from reference gene primers served as the basis for estimated nucleated cell counts. TCRdb's copy holds only in-frame clones and misses some; the assay was immunoSEQ multiplex PCR. Clonal size and the V and J genes are those of that table, whereas D and trimming came from the DNA. Of under 250,000 clones in the sample, 80% to 90% were seen once. This receptor was obtained from a man aged 50 or older with acute or convalescent COVID-19. Sequencing was performed on peripheral blood. The V and J genes are TRBV7-8 and TRBJ1-1; tentatively, D is TRBD1 (6 bases). In DNA form, the CDR3 reads TGTGCCAGCAGCTTAGGCTGGGGGCAGGCTGAAGCTTTCTTT. Translating gives CASSLGWGQAEAFF.